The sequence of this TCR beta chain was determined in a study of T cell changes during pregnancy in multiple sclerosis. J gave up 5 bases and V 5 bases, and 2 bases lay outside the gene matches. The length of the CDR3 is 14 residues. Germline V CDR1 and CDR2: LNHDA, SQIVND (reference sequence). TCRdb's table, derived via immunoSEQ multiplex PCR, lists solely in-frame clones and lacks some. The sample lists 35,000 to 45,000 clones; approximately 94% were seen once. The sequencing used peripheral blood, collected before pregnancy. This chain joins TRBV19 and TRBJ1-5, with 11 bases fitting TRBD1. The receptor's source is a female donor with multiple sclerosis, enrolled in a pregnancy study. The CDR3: CASSGTGGYQPQHF. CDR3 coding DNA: TGTGCCAGTAGTGGGACAGGGGGTTATCAGCCCCAGCATTTT.